The clone carrying this T cell receptor (beta chain) was observed many times. The target antigen is unknown. Amplification of TCR alpha and beta CDR3 regions from RNA used iRepertoire nested multiplex PCR. Tissue mRNA or PBMC total RNA, about 90-400 ng, went into one-step reverse transcription and amplification. TCRdb recomputed calls from the multiplex PCR reads with MiXCR, one row per CDR3 protein. The table lists roughly 120,000 distinct CDR3 sequences, approximately 25% of them singletons, with around 15% in the top ten. This entry comes from a study of glioma-infiltrating T cells. Study results and limitations: Only very few CDR3 sequences appeared in both tissue and blood. Non-neoplastic patients had below-expected tissue-blood divergence, while all gliomas exceeded expectation.

Trimming removed 9 bases from V and 0 bases from J, with 11 bases in between. Germline V gene lookup returns CDR1 LNHDA and CDR2 SQIVND (reference sequence). CDR3 length equals 13 residues. V is TRBV19 and J is TRBJ1-1, with a tentative D call TRBD1 (5 bases). Material for sequencing was glioma tissue, nonneoplastic brain tissue, or PBMCs (not recorded which). The TCR originated in a human donor with low-grade glioma or glioblastoma, undergoing nonglioma brain surgery, or in good health (not recorded which). This CDR3 is CASIDSMNTEAFF. The CDR3 region has the DNA TGTGCCAGCATAGACAGCATGAACACTGAAGCTTTCTTT.